Below are 20 T cell receptor beta chains sequenced from a single sample in a study of T cells in Graves' hyperthyroidism and ophthalmopathy. Using RNA transcripts as the source, TCR beta CDR3 regions were amplified. A set of HTBI primers served as the primers for a first-round RT-PCR of the TCR CDR3. Via MiXCR, TCRdb re-called the multiplex PCR reads, giving one row per CDR3 protein. The repertoire holds 370,000 or so distinct CDR3 sequences, with about 13% as singletons. Sequencing was done on a sample of blood. The receptors derive from a man aged 30 to 45 with Graves' hyperthyroidism that later progressed to Graves' ophthalmopathy.

The chain recombines TRBV29-1 with TRBJ1-1; D is possibly TRBD1 (6 bases). Trimming left V 7 bases short and J 7 bases short, with 10 bases between. This CDR3 comprises 10 residues. CDR1 is SQVTM and CDR2 is ANQGSEA in the germline V gene. The CDR3 reads CSGMTGEAFF. CDR3 bases: TGCAGCGGGATGACAGGTGAAGCTTTCTTT.

This clonotype was counted many times. This chain joins TRBV3-1 and TRBJ2-7, with D tentatively TRBD1 (7 bases). This CDR3 is built from 16 residues. From germline, CDR1 is LGHDT and CDR2 YNNKEL (reference sequence). The V end lost 0 bases, the J end lost 2 bases, and 14 bases lay between the germline ends. DNA for the CDR3: TGTGCCAGCAGCCAAGACGGTCAGGGGGGAACCTACGAGCAGTACTTC. Translating gives CASSQDGQGGTYEQYF.

The sample holds many counts of this clonotype. The rearrangement joins TRBV7-2 to TRBJ2-7; D call uncertain. There are 14 residues in the CDR3. From germline, CDR1 is SGHTA and CDR2 FQGNSA. Trimming cost V 3 bases and J 2 bases, with 11 bases left between them. CDR3 in amino acids: CASSFLQHAYEQYF. The CDR3 nucleotides are TGTGCCAGCAGCTTTTTACAGCACGCCTACGAGCAGTACTTC.

In this sample, this clonotype turned up many times. The rearrangement joins TRBV12-3 or TRBV12-4 to TRBJ1-4; maybe TRBD1 (6 bases). The CDR3 spans 13 residues. V shed 4 bases and J shed 13 bases, with 16 bases lying between them. The CDR3 bases are TGTGCCAGCAGTTCCGCCCAGGGGTTAAGACTGTTTTTT. Protein: CASSSAQGLRLFF.

This clonotype came up many times. The chain joins TRBV20-1 to TRBJ1-1, with 7 positions matching TRBD1. Germline V gene data show CDR1 as DFQATT and CDR2 as SNEGSKA (reference sequence). After removal of 2 bases from V and 5 bases from J, the junction contained 14 bases not matched to a gene. The CDR3 has 16 residues. CDR3 nucleotide sequence: TGCAGTGCTAGATCCAGGGGGGTTTCTTGGGGAACTGAAGCTTTCTTT. Amino acid sequence: CSARSRGVSWGTEAFF.

The chain is built from TRBV4-1 and TRBJ2-5, with D perhaps TRBD1 (5 bases). The CDR3 runs to 15 residues. Germline assignment: CDR1 MGHRA and CDR2 YSYEKL. V lost 3 bases and J lost 0, with 11 bases in between. CDR3 amino acids: CASSQRRGHQETQYF. For the CDR3, the DNA is TGCGCCAGCAGCCAGAGAAGGGGCCACCAAGAGACCCAGTACTTC.

This clonotype was seen only a few times. The chain recombines TRBV4-1 with TRBJ2-3; D is possibly TRBD1 (6 bases). This CDR3 region has 16 residues. V was shortened by 5 bases and J by 1 base, with 16 bases between the two germline ends. The germline V gene has CDR1 MGHRA and CDR2 YSYEKL. CDR3 in DNA: TGCGCCAGCAGCACCCGGACAGCGTTACGCACAGATACGCAGTATTTT. Translating it yields CASSTRTALRTDTQYF.

The sample holds many counts of this clonotype. The rearrangement uses TRBV5-1 and TRBJ2-1; TRBD2 matches 10 bases. V dropped 0 bases and J dropped 6; count of bases not matched to a gene: 3. CDR1 is SGHRS, CDR2 YFSETQ, per germline. The CDR3 has 15 residues. CDR3: CASSLVAGGSNEQFF. The CDR3, as DNA: TGCGCCAGCAGCTTGGTAGCGGGGGGTTCCAATGAGCAGTTCTTC. Drawing the rest from reference TRBV5-1 and TRBJ2-1, the complete variable domain is KAGVTQTPRYLIKTRGQQVTLSCSPISGHRSVSWYQQTPGQGLQFLFEYFSETQRNKGNFPGRFSGRQFSNSRSEMNVSTLELGDSALYLCASSLVAGGSNEQFFGPGTRLTVL.

This clonotype was recorded at least ten times. The genes are TRBV4-1 and TRBJ1-5; D not resolved. CDR3 length: 15 residues. Trimming pared 4 bases from V and 3 bases from J, leaving 13 bases between. The germline V gene has CDR1 MGHRA and CDR2 YSYEKL. CDR3: CASSPESAYNQPQHF. Written as DNA, the CDR3 is TGCGCCAGCAGCCCGGAGTCGGCATACAATCAGCCCCAGCATTTT.

The chain uses TRBV25-1 and TRBJ1-3; D is unresolved. The germline V gene encodes CDR1 MGHDK and CDR2 SYGVNS. V shed 11 bases and J shed 7 bases, with 12 bases lying between them. This CDR3 region has 11 residues. The CDR3 DNA is TGTGCCCTCGAGATTCGGAACACCATATATTTT. It translates to CALEIRNTIYF.

This clonotype was seen many times. The CDR3 DNA reads as TGTGCCAGCAGCTCACTGTTGCCGAGTGAGCAGTTCTTC. Amino acid sequence: CASSSLLPSEQFF. V usage is TRBV5-5 and J usage is TRBJ2-1; D uncertain. This CDR3 spans 13 amino acids. CDR1 is SGHKS and CDR2 is YYEKEE in the germline V gene (reference sequence). Trimming pared 3 bases from V and 9 bases from J, leaving 13 bases between.

This clonotype came up many times. This chain connects TRBV30 to TRBJ1-1, with a weak D call TRBD1 (5 bases). Germline values: CDR1 GTSNPN, CDR2 SVGIG (reference sequence). Trimming cost V 1 base and J 5 bases, with 11 bases left between them. This CDR3 spans 13 amino acids. The DNA of the CDR3 is TGTGCCTGGAGTGACGGGGCTGGGACTGAAGCTTTCTTT. Its protein product is CAWSDGAGTEAFF.

This clonotype occurred once. The V call is TRBV5-1, the J call TRBJ2-1; D uncertain. Trimming took 8 bases from V and 0 from J, leaving 15 bases between them. The CDR3 contains 15 residues. Germline-derived CDR1 and CDR2 are SGHRS and YFSETQ. The CDR3 DNA sequence: TGCGCCAGAAGCGTTCAGACGGGCTCCTACAATGAGCAGTTCTTC. Protein product: CARSVQTGSYNEQFF.

Concerning this clonotype: The CDR3 carries no conserved terminal phenylalanine or tryptophan, so it likely arises from a read error. This chain uses TRBV2 with TRBJ2-6; D gene unclear. Between the trimmed V and J ends, which lost 8 bases and 0 bases, there was a span of 11 bases. Germline V CDR1 and CDR2: SNHLY, FYNNEI. The CDR3 runs to 15 residues. The CDR3 spells CASSRVISGANVLTS. CDR3 in DNA: TGTGCCAGCTCTAGGGTTATCTCTGGGGCCAACGTCCTGACTTCC.

A note on this clonotype: In this CDR3 the conserved last residue, phenylalanine or tryptophan, is missing, so a read error is likely. The chain recombines TRBV5-1 with TRBJ2-5; 9 positions match TRBD1. CDR3 length equals 15 residues. The V gene's germline CDR1 is SGHRS and CDR2 YFSETQ. Trimming removed 2 bases from V and 4 bases from J; junction bases left unmatched: 6. CDR3 in amino acids: CASSFVLGQGETQYL. CDR3 bases: TGCGCCAGCAGCTTTGTTTTGGGACAGGGAGAGACCCAGTACCTC.

V gene TRBV9 combines with J gene TRBJ1-4, with a possible D match to TRBD1 (6 bases). The germline V gene encodes CDR1 SGDLS and CDR2 YYNGEE. The V and J ends lost 3 bases and 5 bases respectively, with 11 bases between them. CDR3 length: 14 amino acids. The CDR3 nucleotides read TGTGCCAGCAGCGGACAGGCCCAGAATGAAAAACTGTTTTTT. This codes for CASSGQAQNEKLFF.

The table lists this clonotype with many counts. The V and J genes are TRBV7-2 and TRBJ1-4, with D maybe TRBD1 (6 bases). V was clipped by 4 bases and J by 0 bases, with 12 bases between them. The germline V gene encodes CDR1 SGHTA and CDR2 FQGNSA. This CDR3 region has 16 residues. In DNA, the CDR3 is TGTGCCAGCAGCTCTTGGGGGCCCCCAACTAATGAAAAACTGTTTTTT. It codes for CASSSWGPPTNEKLFF.

The chain recombines TRBV5-1 with TRBJ2-1; TRBD1 might be the D (6 bases). The V gene's germline CDR1 is SGHRS and CDR2 YFSETQ. This CDR3 spans 15 amino acids. Trimming cost V 4 bases and J 8 bases, with 19 bases left between them. The CDR3 DNA is TGCGCCAGCAGCCCCGGGACACGGGCTTGGGATGAGCAGTTCTTC. Residues: CASSPGTRAWDEQFF. Full variable domain (rest looked up from reference TRBV5-1 and TRBJ2-1): KAGVTQTPRYLIKTRGQQVTLSCSPISGHRSVSWYQQTPGQGLQFLFEYFSETQRNKGNFPGRFSGRQFSNSRSEMNVSTLELGDSALYLCASSPGTRAWDEQFFGPGTRLTVL.

This clonotype was detected ten times or more. The V call is TRBV3-1, the J call TRBJ2-2; 10 nucleotides match TRBD2. The V gene's germline CDR1 is LGHDT and CDR2 YNNKEL (reference sequence). Trimming at V came to 2 bases and at J to 0 bases, leaving 6 bases not matched to a gene. The CDR3 extends over 18 amino acids. The CDR3 here is CASSQRLAGASNTGELFF. For the CDR3, the DNA is TGTGCCAGCAGCCAACGGCTAGCGGGGGCCTCGAACACCGGGGAGCTGTTTTTT.

This clonotype was counted only a few times. The rearrangement uses TRBV11-2 and TRBJ1-2; D unresolved. The CDR3 length is 12 residues. Germline loops: CDR1 SGHAT, CDR2 FQNNGV. The V and J ends lost 3 bases and 5 bases respectively, with 7 bases between them. The CDR3 here is CASSFSHYGYTF. The CDR3 DNA reads as TGTGCCAGCAGCTTTTCACATTATGGCTACACCTTC.